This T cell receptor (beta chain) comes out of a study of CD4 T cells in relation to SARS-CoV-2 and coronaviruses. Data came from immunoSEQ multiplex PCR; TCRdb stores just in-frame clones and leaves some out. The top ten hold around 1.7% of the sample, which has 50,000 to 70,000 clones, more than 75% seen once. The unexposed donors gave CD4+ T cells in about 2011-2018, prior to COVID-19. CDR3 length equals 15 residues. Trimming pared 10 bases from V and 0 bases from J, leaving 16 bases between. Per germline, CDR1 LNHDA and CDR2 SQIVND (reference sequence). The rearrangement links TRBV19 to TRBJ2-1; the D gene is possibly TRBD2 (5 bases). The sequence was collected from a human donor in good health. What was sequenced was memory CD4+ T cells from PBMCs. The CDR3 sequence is CATKSGLTSYNEQFF. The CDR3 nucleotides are TGTGCCACCAAATCTGGACTGACCTCCTACAATGAGCAGTTCTTC.